This T cell receptor beta chain appears in the sequencing data of a study of blood T cell repertoires in COVID-19. Study information: Sample material is recorded as cDNA or gDNA derived from T cells, B-cell-depleted T cells, or PBMCs.

TCRdb's copy holds only in-frame clones and misses some; the assay was immunoSEQ multiplex PCR. The profile shows over 200,000 clones, roughly 84% of them singletons. Germline loops: CDR1 SGHAT, CDR2 FQNNGV. V lost 3 bases, J lost 1 base, and 13 bases lay in between. The CDR3 is 15 residues long. The sample was PBMCs or T cells enriched from blood (not recorded which). V usage is TRBV11-2 and J usage is TRBJ2-7, with D perhaps matching TRBD2 (6 bases). The TCR comes from a middle-aged woman who had recovered from COVID-19. The CDR3 DNA reads as TGTGCCAGCAGCTTCGGGCGGGACCCATCCTACGAGCAGTACTTC. The encoded protein is CASSFGRDPSYEQYF.